A single sample gave rise to the 27 T cell receptor beta chains below, sequenced in a study of tumor-infiltrating lymphocytes in primary liver carcinoma (dated by TCRdb to 2016 to 2017). For sequencing, an Illumina HiSeq 2500 was employed. Using a constant-region primer and ProtoScript II reverse transcriptase, TCRbeta-specific cDNA was reverse-transcribed from about 0.45 ug total RNA. Three nested multiplex PCR rounds, following a slightly modified ARM-PCR procedure, were used to build the TCRbeta libraries. Each of the first two PCR rounds ran for about 10 cycles using multiplex TRBV1-TRBV30 forward primers together with a Cbeta reverse primer. TCRdb trimmed the raw reads at Q25, called clones with MiXCR and kept productive beta chains. CDR3 protein duplicates are merged, each entry listing the most common genes and DNA. The table for this sample lists approximately 110,000 distinct CDR3 sequences; approximately 70% of them were counted only once. The ten largest clones capture 9.3% of the sample.

Total RNA and DNA were co-extracted from about 20-30 mg of bulk tissue with the AllPrep DNA/RNA mini kit, without cell sorting. Source material: liver tumor tissue from sampling region 1. This sample's cell subset or site label indicates: tumor region T1, superior pole. All receptors come from a woman aged 55-69 years with primary liver carcinoma and hepatitis B virus infection.

The gene calls are TRBV28 and TRBJ2-1; 8 bases agree with TRBD2. V lost 6 bases to trimming and J lost 6 bases; unmatched junction nucleotides: 7. Looked up from germline, CDR1 is MDHEN and CDR2 is SYDVKM. This CDR3 spans 14 amino acids. CDR3: CASSLIAGLNEQFF. CDR3 coding DNA: TGTGCCAGCAGCCTAATAGCGGGGCTCAATGAGCAGTTCTTC.

Note on this clonotype: Its ends do not fully match the called genes, so a read error is possible. The chain recombines TRBV11-2 with TRBJ2-3; a possible D gene is TRBD2 (5 bases). Germline values: CDR1 SGHAT, CDR2 FQNNGV. There are 15 residues in the CDR3. The CDR3 protein is CASSLGEGDGDMQYF. DNA for the CDR3: TGTGCCAGCAGCTTAGGAGAGGGAGACGGTGATATGCAGTATTTT. Looking up the rest from reference TRBV11-2 and TRBJ2-3 gives the full variable domain: EAGVAQSPRYKIIEKRQSVAFWCNPISGHATLYWYQQILGQGPKLLIQFQNNGVVDDSQLPKDRFSAERLKGVDSTLKIQPAKLEDSAVYLCASSLGEGDGDMQYFGPGTRLTVL.

As DNA, the CDR3 is TGTACCAACAGCTTAACCGGACAGGCGATCACAGATACGCAGTATTTT. Amino acids: CTNSLTGQAITDTQYF. J is TRBJ2-3 and V is TRBV11-2, with 7 positions matching TRBD1. The germline CDR1 and CDR2 sequences are SGHAT and FQNNGV. This CDR3 has 16 amino acids.

This clonotype was observed at least ten times. The chain links TRBV4-1 to TRBJ1-5; TRBD1 matches 8 bases. V shed 2 bases and J 6 bases; nucleotides not matched to a gene: 6. This CDR3 region has 15 residues. CDR1 MGHRA and CDR2 YSYEKL come from the germline V gene. CDR3 in DNA: TGCGCCAGCAGCCAACAGGGGGCGCAAGGTCAGCCCCAGCATTTT. Its translation: CASSQQGAQGQPQHF.

About this clonotype itself: A read error may be the cause here, since a much bigger clone is one base away. The chain is built from TRBV5-4 and TRBJ2-1; D not certain. Germline lookup yields CDR1 SGHNT and CDR2 YYREEE (reference sequence). CDR3 length equals 12 residues. The CDR3, as DNA: TGTGCCAGCAGCTTGACCTACTATGAGCAGTTCTTC. The encoded protein is CASSLTYYEQFF.

The rearrangement uses TRBV7-9 and TRBJ1-6; 8 nucleotides line up with TRBD1. The CDR3 covers 16 residues. The V segment lost 5 bases and the J segment 7 bases; nucleotides outside the gene matches: 10. Germline loops: CDR1 SEHNR, CDR2 FQNEAQ (reference sequence). CDR3 DNA: TGTGCCAGCAGCATAAACAGGGGGTTAGGGAATTCACCCCTCCACTTT. It translates to CASSINRGLGNSPLHF.

A remark on this clonotype: Because the CDR3 is missing its conserved closing phenylalanine or tryptophan, this is likely a read error. The V and J genes are TRBV6-1 and TRBJ2-1; TRBD2 is a possible D gene (5 bases). CDR1 is MNHNS, CDR2 SASEGT, per germline. Trimming removed 8 bases at V and 7 bases at J, with 21 bases between. CDR3 length equals 15 residues. The CDR3 sequence: CASGREAGDYNEQFL. CDR3 in DNA: TGTGCCAGCGGACGAGAGGCGGGTGACTATAATGAGCAGTTCTTA.

This chain uses TRBV28 with TRBJ1-1, with D perhaps TRBD1 (6 bases). CDR1 MDHEN and CDR2 SYDVKM come from the germline V gene. The V gene lost 5 bases and the J gene lost 6 bases, with 19 bases spanning the gap. The CDR3 runs 15 residues. CDR3 residues: CASSLPGRGVSEAFF. The CDR3, as DNA: TGTGCCAGCAGTCTCCCTGGCAGGGGAGTGTCTGAAGCTTTCTTT.

Comment on this clonotype: The junction shows a germline mismatch at one end, possibly a read error. V and J are TRBV12-3 or TRBV12-4 and TRBJ1-5, with 7 bases aligning to TRBD1. The CDR3 runs 14 residues. CDR3 in amino acids: CASSIRYRGQPRHF. The DNA for the CDR3 is TGTGCCAGCAGTATACGCTACAGGGGCCAGCCCCGGCATTTT.

This clonotype has at least ten counts. The chain employs TRBV6-6 and TRBJ1-1, with 9 nucleotides matching TRBD1. V dropped 6 bases and J dropped 1; count of bases not matched to a gene: 6. This CDR3 region has 15 residues. In germline, CDR1 is MNHNY, CDR2 SVGAGI (reference sequence). The CDR3 coding sequence is TGTGCCAGCAGACCCCGGGACAGGGAGAACACTGAAGCTTTCTTT. Its protein is CASRPRDRENTEAFF.

With regard to this clonotype: A read error is possible here, since a much larger clone lies one base away. The CDR3 does not close with the conserved phenylalanine or tryptophan, likely indicating a read error. The CDR3 protein is CASSLSGREQFV. CDR3 in DNA: TGTGCCAGCAGTTTATCAGGTCGTGAGCAGTTCGTC. The V gene is TRBV28, the J gene TRBJ2-1; D not resolved. The CDR3 has 12 amino acids. Germline loops: CDR1 MDHEN, CDR2 SYDVKM. Trimming took 1 base from V and 9 from J, leaving 7 bases between them.

The chain employs TRBV5-1 and TRBJ2-2, with 8 nucleotides matching TRBD1. V lost 1 base and J lost 4; bases outside the gene matches: 6. CDR1 and CDR2 (germline): SGHRS, YFSETQ. The CDR3 is made up of 16 amino acids. The CDR3 loop is CASSLPGGVSTGELFF. As DNA, the CDR3 is TGCGCCAGCAGCTTGCCAGGGGGCGTGAGCACCGGGGAGCTGTTTTTT. Filled out from reference TRBV5-1 and TRBJ2-2, the complete variable domain reads KAGVTQTPRYLIKTRGQQVTLSCSPISGHRSVSWYQQTPGQGLQFLFEYFSETQRNKGNFPGRFSGRQFSNSRSEMNVSTLELGDSALYLCASSLPGGVSTGELFFGEGSRLTVL.

As to this clonotype: One end of the junction varies from germline; a read error may be responsible. The rearrangement uses TRBV4-1 and TRBJ1-2, with D unclear. The CDR3 has 17 residues. CDR1 is MGHRA and CDR2 is YSYEKL in the germline V gene. CDR3 sequence: CAGSRDGGAEFNYGYTF. The CDR3 coding sequence is TGCGCCGGCAGCCGAGATGGAGGAGCAGAATTTAACTATGGCTACACCTTC.

Only a few counts were recorded for this clonotype. The J gene is TRBJ1-2, the V gene TRBV28; 10 bases match TRBD1. The CDR3 spans 16 residues. The ends lost 2 bases at V and 6 bases at J; junction bases unmatched: 9. The V gene's germline CDR1 is MDHEN and CDR2 SYDVKM. CDR3 nucleotides: TGTGCCAGCAGTTTAACCGGACAGGGGGTTTCGAATGGCTACACCTTC. Protein: CASSLTGQGVSNGYTF.

Remarks on this clonotype: Without the conserved terminal phenylalanine or tryptophan, this CDR3 likely stems from a read error. This sequence joins TRBV5-1 and TRBJ2-3; D not certain. The CDR3 is made up of 13 amino acids. The V gene lost 4 bases and the J gene lost 2 bases, with 8 bases spanning the gap. Germline V gene data show CDR1 as SGHRS and CDR2 as YFSETQ. The CDR3 DNA follows: TGCGCCAGCAGCCACGACTCCACAGATACGCAGTATCTT. Its translation: CASSHDSTDTQYL.

This clonotype showed up many times. The rearrangement links TRBV6-6 to TRBJ2-6, with 8 bases aligning to TRBD1. Germline-derived CDR1 and CDR2 are MNHNY and SVGAGI (reference sequence). V dropped 6 bases and J dropped 2; count of bases not matched to a gene: 3. The CDR3 extends over 15 amino acids. CDR3 residues: CASSLQGAGANVLTF. CDR3 bases: TGTGCCAGCAGCCTACAGGGGGCTGGGGCCAACGTCCTGACTTTC.

As regards this clonotype: This may be a read error, as it is one base from a much larger clone. The final CDR3 position lacks the conserved phenylalanine or tryptophan, pointing to a likely read error. This chain links TRBV29-1 with TRBJ2-1; D unclear. The V end lost 4 bases, the J end lost 2 bases, and 15 bases lay between the germline ends. Germline V CDR1 and CDR2: SQVTM, ANQGSEA. This CDR3 comprises 15 residues. This CDR3 is CSVGFGGTAYNEQFI. DNA of the CDR3: TGCAGCGTTGGGTTTGGTGGAACCGCCTACAATGAGCAGTTCATC.

V is TRBV5-6 and J is TRBJ2-4, with D maybe TRBD2 (6 bases). Germline V gene data show CDR1 as SGHDT and CDR2 as YYEEEE. The V and J ends lost 1 base and 3 bases respectively, with 23 bases between them. This CDR3 is built from 19 residues. The CDR3 region is CASSLLVAIGGDIKNIQYF. CDR3 nucleotide sequence: TGTGCCAGCAGCTTGCTCGTTGCGATTGGCGGGGATATCAAAAACATTCAGTACTTC. Filled out from reference TRBV5-6 and TRBJ2-4, the complete variable domain reads DAGVTQSPTHLIKTRGQQVTLRCSPKSGHDTVSWYQQALGQGPQFIFQYYEEEERQRGNFPDRFSGHQFPNYSSELNVNALLLGDSALYLCASSLLVAIGGDIKNIQYFGAGTRLSVL.

Ten or more counts support this clonotype. The gene calls are TRBV6-6 and TRBJ1-1; D might be TRBD1 (5 bases). CDR1 is MNHNY and CDR2 is SVGAGI in the germline V gene (reference sequence). Trimming took off 5 bases at V and 1 base at J, with 14 bases between the two ends. This CDR3 is 15 amino acids long. The CDR3 spells CASSLLRGENTEAFF. The CDR3 nucleotides read TGTGCCAGCAGTCTACTTAGGGGTGAGAACACTGAAGCTTTCTTT.

The chain recombines TRBV2 with TRBJ1-5; D is undetermined. V dropped 5 bases and J dropped 5 bases, with 7 bases sitting between them. Germline CDR1 is SNHLY and CDR2 is FYNNEI. The CDR3 runs 12 residues. DNA of the CDR3: TGTGCCAGCAGTAGAATGGATCAGCCCCAGCATTTT. Protein: CASSRMDQPQHF.

The chain is built from TRBV5-1 and TRBJ2-1; no reliable D call. Germline CDR1 is SGHRS and CDR2 is YFSETQ. CDR3 size: 13 residues. Trimming shortened V by 5 bases and J by 9 bases, and 15 bases separated the two germline ends. The CDR3 is CASSFDRLAEQFF. For the CDR3, the DNA is TGCGCCAGCAGTTTTGATCGGTTGGCTGAGCAGTTCTTC.

In its sample, this clonotype was seen many times. The chain uses TRBV6-1 and TRBJ1-5; no definite D call. Germline V gives CDR1 MNHNS, CDR2 SASEGT. The CDR3 spans 16 residues. V was trimmed by 5 bases and J by 5 bases, leaving 19 bases between them. The CDR3 loop is CASSPRVTRLDQPQHF. The CDR3 region has the DNA TGTGCCAGCAGTCCCCGAGTAACACGGTTGGATCAGCCCCAGCATTTT.

Regarding this clonotype: A much larger clonotype is one base distant, so this may be a read error. The chain joins TRBV29-1 to TRBJ2-3, with D maybe TRBD2 (6 bases). The CDR3 length is 13 residues. The germline CDR1 and CDR2 sequences are SQVTM and ANQGSEA. The CDR3 DNA sequence: TGCAGCGCCGGGGATGTGTGGGGGGATACGCTGTATTTT. This gives the protein CSAGDVWGDTLYF.

J is TRBJ2-1 and V is TRBV12-5, with D perhaps matching TRBD2 (6 bases). CDR3 length equals 13 residues. CDR1 and CDR2 (germline): LGHNT, FRNRAP. The V and J ends lost 4 bases and 12 bases respectively, with 16 bases between them. CDR3 nucleotide sequence: TGTGCTAGTGGTTCTCGGGATAGCGGTGGGCAGTTCTTC. Translating gives CASGSRDSGGQFF. The whole variable domain, filled in from reference TRBV12-5 and TRBJ2-1, reads DARVTQTPRHKVTEMGQEVTMRCQPILGHNTVFWYRQTMMQGLELLAYFRNRAPLDDSGMPKDRFSAEMPDATLATLKIQPSEPRDSAVYFCASGSRDSGGQFFGPGTRLTVL.

The chain is built from TRBV30 and TRBJ2-7; unclear D gene. Germline CDR1 and CDR2: GTSNPN and SVGIG (reference sequence). The CDR3 has 12 amino acids. V lost 3 bases to trimming and J lost 7 bases, with 13 bases between them. CDR3 sequence reads: CAWRRDLREQYF. The DNA for the CDR3 is TGTGCCTGGAGACGAGACCTAAGGGAGCAGTACTTC.

Comments on this clonotype: With a much larger clone just one base away, this may be a read error. This chain links TRBV12-3 or TRBV12-4 with TRBJ2-7; 8 bases map to TRBD1. This CDR3 is 13 amino acids long. V dropped 8 bases and J dropped 4; count of bases not matched to a gene: 7. The CDR3 here is CASRRQGIYEQYF. For the CDR3, the DNA is TGTGCCAGCCGAAGACAGGGGATTTACGAGCAGTACTTC.

The chain couples TRBV11-2 to TRBJ1-1; tentatively, D is TRBD1 (5 bases). Germline CDR1 is SGHAT and CDR2 is FQNNGV. The CDR3 covers 12 residues. The CDR3 region has the DNA TGTGTCTGCAGCCCTAAACAGGCTGAAGCTTTCTTT. Translated: CVCSPKQAEAFF.